Below, 10 T cell receptor beta chains from the same sample are listed, as sequenced in a study of blood T cells in healthy people across ages (dated by TCRdb to 2015 to 2017). Library generation was performed with 5' RACE. Instrument on record: Illumina HiSeq 2500. The second PCR ran for about 7 to 11 cycles and used a J-beta primer mix along with a sample-barcoded 5' primer. The public reads were reanalyzed by TCRdb: fastp trimming at Q25, MiXCR alignment, in-frame beta chains only. When rows share a CDR3 protein, they turn into one entry using the most common DNA and genes. The sample contains some 1.7 million distinct CDR3 sequences, approximately 28% of them found a single time. Together, the top ten hold about 8% of the sample. The source material was blood. Source of these receptors: a woman in her thirties in good health.

This clonotype was seen more than once but under ten times. V gene TRBV6-6 combines with J gene TRBJ1-2; TRBD1 matches at 11 bases. The CDR3 runs 12 residues. The germline V gene encodes CDR1 MNHNY and CDR2 SVGAGI (reference sequence). V trimming: 7 bases; J trimming: 7 bases; junction bases outside the gene matches: 2. The CDR3 DNA is TGTGCCAGCATCGGGACAGGGGGTGGCTACACCTTC. The encoded protein is CASIGTGGGYTF.

Worth noting for this clonotype: At one end, the junction sequence differs from germline, possibly due to a read error. DNA for the CDR3: TGTGCCATCAGTGATGCCGATAGCGGGCAATGCAATGAGCAGATCTTC. Its protein product is CAISDADSGQCNEQIF. The rearrangement uses TRBV10-3 and TRBJ2-1; TRBD2 matches 7 bases. This CDR3 has 16 residues. The germline V gene has CDR1 ENHRY and CDR2 SYGVKD.

V is TRBV7-9 and J is TRBJ1-2; D ambiguous. This CDR3 is built from 15 residues. Germline lookup yields CDR1 SEHNR and CDR2 FQNEAQ (reference sequence). V was pared by 5 bases and J by 8 bases, with 21 bases between. The CDR3 nucleotides read TGTGCCAGCAGCCGTGGGGAAGAGGCATTTTACGGCTACACCTTC. Amino acid sequence: CASSRGEEAFYGYTF. Supplemented by reference TRBV7-9 and TRBJ1-2, the full variable domain reads DTGVSQNPRHKITKRGQNVTFRCDPISEHNRLYWYRQTLGQGPEFLTYFQNEAQLEKSRLLSDRFSAERPKGSFSTLEIQRTEQGDSAMYLCASSRGEEAFYGYTFGSGTRLTVV.

This clonotype was observed a handful of times. This sequence joins TRBV11-2 and TRBJ2-1, with unresolved D. Trimming took 0 bases from V and 4 from J, leaving 7 bases between them. Germline V gene data show CDR1 as SGHAT and CDR2 as FQNNGV. There are 14 residues in the CDR3. CDR3 DNA sequence: TGTGCCAGCAGCTTAGAAACAGTGTACAATGAGCAGTTCTTC. Protein sequence: CASSLETVYNEQFF.

This clonotype appeared a few times. V usage is TRBV9 and J usage is TRBJ2-7; 9 bases align to TRBD1. Germline V gene lookup returns CDR1 SGDLS and CDR2 YYNGEE. Unmatched junction bases numbered 6, after V lost 0 bases and J lost 5 bases. The CDR3 is 15 amino acids. CDR3 region: CASSVEGGQGNEQYF. DNA of the CDR3: TGTGCCAGCAGCGTAGAGGGGGGACAGGGAAACGAGCAGTACTTC.

This chain uses TRBV12-3 or TRBV12-4 with TRBJ2-3; TRBD1 is a possible D gene (7 bases). The CDR3 spans 15 residues. V lost 3 bases, J lost 5 bases, and 15 bases lay in between. The CDR3 protein is CASSFGQGGLDTQYF. The CDR3 coding sequence is TGTGCCAGCAGTTTCGGTCAGGGGGGCCTAGATACGCAGTATTTT.

In regard to this clonotype: This may arise from a read error, as a much more abundant clone is one base away. V and J are TRBV15 and TRBJ2-7; D tentatively fits TRBD1 or TRBD2 (5 bases each). The J call is doubtful: the DNA matches TRBJ2-5 better. Germline loops: CDR1 LNHNV, CDR2 YYDKDF (reference sequence). This CDR3 is 16 amino acids long. Here the CDR3 reads CATSRERDGVGETQYF. As DNA, the CDR3 is TGTGCCACCAGCAGAGAACGGGACGGGGTAGGAGAGACCCAGTACTTC.

The chain combines TRBV7-9 with TRBJ2-1; TRBD2 matches 12 bases. Germline lookup yields CDR1 SEHNR and CDR2 FQNEAQ (reference sequence). Trimming at V came to 6 bases and at J to 9 bases, leaving 12 bases not matched to a gene. The CDR3 contains 16 residues. The CDR3 loop reads CASRPPPSGRVGEQFF. The CDR3 region has the DNA TGTGCCAGCAGACCTCCCCCTAGCGGGAGGGTTGGTGAGCAGTTCTTC.

The genes are TRBV2 and TRBJ2-1; TRBD2 matches 9 bases. The CDR3 covers 16 residues. Germline V gives CDR1 SNHLY, CDR2 FYNNEI. Trimming took 4 bases from V and 2 from J; bases not matched to a gene: 6. The CDR3 bases are TGTGCCAGCAGTGGGAGTAGCGGGAGTGCCTACAATGAGCAGTTCTTC. This gives the protein CASSGSSGSAYNEQFF.

CDR3 protein: CAISGSSGRAPNEQFF. In DNA, the CDR3 is TGTGCCATCAGTGGCTCTAGCGGGAGGGCCCCCAATGAGCAGTTCTTC. This chain connects TRBV10-3 to TRBJ2-1; the match to TRBD2 covers 12 bases. Germline CDR1 and CDR2: ENHRY and SYGVKD. J gave up 6 bases and V 4 bases, and 7 bases lay outside the gene matches. The CDR3 covers 16 residues.